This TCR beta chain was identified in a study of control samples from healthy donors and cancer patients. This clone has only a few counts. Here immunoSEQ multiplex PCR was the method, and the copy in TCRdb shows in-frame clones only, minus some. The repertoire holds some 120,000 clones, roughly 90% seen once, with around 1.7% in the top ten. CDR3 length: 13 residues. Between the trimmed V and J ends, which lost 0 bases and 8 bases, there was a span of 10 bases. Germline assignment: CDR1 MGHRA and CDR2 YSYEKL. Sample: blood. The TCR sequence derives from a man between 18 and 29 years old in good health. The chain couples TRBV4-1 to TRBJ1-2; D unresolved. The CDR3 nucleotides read TGCGCCAGCAGCCAAGAAAGGTTAGGAGGCTACACCTTC. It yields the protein CASSQERLGGYTF.